Listed here is a single T cell receptor (beta chain). The sample belongs to a study of T cell clusters in autoimmune cytopenias. TRB was amplified by touch-down multiplex PCR, primer pools A and B combined. Using the multiplex PCR reads, TCRdb records one entry per CDR3 protein without DNA. This listing includes around 11,000 distinct CDR3 sequences. TRB was amplified from 250 ng of peripheral blood genomic DNA per sample. This CDR3 contains 15 residues. Germline-derived CDR1 and CDR2 are SGHNT and YYREEE (reference sequence). The same sample was also studied in work on T cell repertoires in aging, cancer and after chemotherapy. Turning to that study: Untreated cancer patients had significantly lower blood TCR diversity than age-matched healthy donors. In each cancer cohort, median generation probability increased across chemotherapy, suggesting thymic output rebounded.

The receptor comes from a human donor in good health. The sample was peripheral blood. The V call is TRBV5-4, the J call TRBJ1-5. CDR3 sequence: CASSLGGERGQPQHF.